The 12 T cell receptor beta chains reported below all come from one sample, sequenced in a study of blood T cell repertoires in COVID-19. Produced via immunoSEQ multiplex PCR; TCRdb's table is partial and in-frame only. The sample includes over 85,000 clones, roughly 79% of them seen just once. Sequenced input: peripheral blood. The receptors shown here come from an elderly woman with active or convalescent COVID-19.

The gene calls are TRBV2 and TRBJ2-1, with D possibly TRBD1 on 5 matching bases. The CDR3 contains 15 residues. CDR1 is SNHLY, CDR2 FYNNEI, per germline. V lost 2 bases and J lost 2, with 10 bases in between. In nucleotides, the CDR3 is TGTGCCAGCAGTGAAAGGCAGGGTCCCTACAATGAGCAGTTCTTC. This translates into CASSERQGPYNEQFF.

This clone has only one observation. The chain combines TRBV28 with TRBJ2-7; 12 bases are shared with TRBD1. Germline values: CDR1 MDHEN, CDR2 SYDVKM. V trimming: 5 bases; J trimming: 9 bases; junction bases outside the gene matches: 11. The CDR3 sequence is 15 residues long. The CDR3 here is CASSGTGGLVVGQYF. In nucleotides, the CDR3 is TGTGCCAGCAGTGGGACAGGGGGCCTCGTCGTCGGGCAGTACTTC.

V usage is TRBV7-2 and J usage is TRBJ2-5, with D perhaps TRBD2 (5 bases). V lost 5 bases and J 5 bases, leaving 12 bases between the germline ends. CDR1 and CDR2 (germline): SGHTA, FQGNSA. The CDR3 length is 13 residues. CDR3 loop: CASSRSRGETQYF. The CDR3 nucleotides read TGTGCCAGCAGCCGATCTAGAGGGGAGACCCAGTACTTC.

This clone was counted between two and nine times. The V gene is TRBV28, the J gene TRBJ2-1, with TRBD2 identical over 7 bases. V lost 7 bases and J lost 9; bases outside the gene matches: 6. CDR3 length: 12 residues. CDR1 is MDHEN, CDR2 SYDVKM, per germline. The CDR3 loop is CASTGGGGEQFF. The CDR3 bases are TGTGCCAGCACAGGCGGGGGAGGTGAGCAGTTCTTC.

The chain has TRBV28 and TRBJ1-2; possible D gene TRBD1, 5 bases. The CDR3 has 12 amino acids. Trimming removed 6 bases from V and 4 bases from J, with 9 bases in between. Germline CDR1 and CDR2: MDHEN and SYDVKM. This chain's CDR3 is CASSDRTYGYTF. CDR3 DNA: TGTGCCAGCAGCGACAGAACCTATGGCTACACCTTC.

The chain combines TRBV5-1 with TRBJ2-3; the match to TRBD1 covers 9 bases. V trimming: 7 bases; J trimming: 3 bases; junction bases outside the gene matches: 15. Looked up from germline, CDR1 is SGHRS and CDR2 is YFSETQ. The CDR3 consists of 17 residues. The CDR3 spells CASSEGSTGGVTDTQYF. CDR3 nucleotides: TGCGCCAGCTCCGAGGGATCGACAGGGGGTGTGACAGATACGCAGTATTTT.

The chain joins TRBV3-1 (or the pseudogene TRBV3-2) to TRBJ2-5; weak D call: TRBD1 (6 bases). This CDR3 is 15 amino acids long. V was clipped by 4 bases and J by 4 bases, with 16 bases between them. CDR1 LGHDT and CDR2 YNNKEL come from the germline V gene (reference sequence). CDR3 protein: CASSLPGHIRETQYF. The CDR3 coding sequence is TGTGCCAGCAGCCTACCGGGACACATACGAGAGACCCAGTACTTC.

This clone was counted only a few times. This chain uses TRBV4-1 with TRBJ2-4; 9 bases line up with TRBD2. J was trimmed by 6 bases and V by 0 bases; bases with no gene match: 12. This CDR3 has 18 amino acids. Germline CDR1 and CDR2: MGHRA and YSYEKL. The CDR3 is CASSQDVAGVPGRNIQYF. CDR3 nucleotide sequence: TGCGCCAGCAGCCAAGACGTAGCGGGAGTCCCGGGTAGAAACATTCAGTACTTC.

The V gene is TRBV3-1 (or the pseudogene TRBV3-2), the J gene TRBJ1-5; D unresolved. The CDR3 consists of 13 residues. The V end lost 1 base, the J end lost 6 bases, and 7 bases lay between the germline ends. From germline, CDR1 is LGHDT and CDR2 YNNKEL (reference sequence). DNA for the CDR3: TGTGCCAGCAGCCAAGGCTTGAGTCAGCCCCAGCATTTT. It codes for CASSQGLSQPQHF.

Comment on this clone: At one end the junction does not follow the germline gene, possibly because of a read error. The J gene is TRBJ2-2, the V gene TRBV7-7; TRBD1 matches 7 bases. Looked up from germline, CDR1 is SSHAT and CDR2 is FNYEAQ (reference sequence). The CDR3 spans 16 residues. CDR3 sequence: CASSLVAGGNTGELFF. The DNA for the CDR3 is TGTGCTAGCAGCTTGGTGGCAGGGGGAAACACCGGGGAGCTGTTTTTT. The complete variable domain, with remaining parts taken from reference TRBV7-7 and TRBJ2-2, reads GAGVSQSPRYKVTKRGQDVTLRCDPISSHATLYWYQQALGQGPEFLTYFNYEAQPDKSGLPSDRFSAERPEGSISTLTIQRTEQRDSAMYRCASSLVAGGNTGELFFGEGSRLTVL.

The V and J genes are TRBV5-4 and TRBJ1-2; TRBD1 aligns across 8 bases. V shed 6 bases, J shed 8 bases, and the junction held 9 bases outside the gene matches. The CDR3 totals 13 residues. Germline CDR1 SGHNT, CDR2 YYREEE (reference sequence). Here the CDR3 DNA reads TGTGCCAGCACCCTGGACAGGGTAGGAGGCTACACCTTC. It specifies CASTLDRVGGYTF.

The chain links TRBV3-1 (or the pseudogene TRBV3-2) to TRBJ2-3; tentative D call: TRBD1 (5 bases). This CDR3 has 14 amino acids. In germline, CDR1 is LGHDT, CDR2 YNNKEL (reference sequence). The ends were cut back, 3 bases at V and 0 bases at J, with 7 bases in the middle. CDR3 protein: CASSHRGSTDTQYF. Here the CDR3 DNA reads TGTGCCAGCAGCCATAGGGGTAGCACAGATACGCAGTATTTT.